The rows below give T cell receptor beta chains drawn from one sample of a study of cytomegalovirus exposure and HLA in healthy donors. Using immunoSEQ multiplex PCR, the repertoire was profiled, and TCRdb retains in-frame clones only, with some absent. Its listing shows tens of thousands of clones. What was sequenced was PBMCs. The receptors here all came from a man between 45 and 60 years old in good health and CMV-seronegative. The CDR3 runs from the conserved cysteine through the conserved F or W. Fields, in order: J gene, D gene, V gene, CDR3 protein. The D gene is left open where the match is weak.

J gene: TRBJ1-2; D gene: -; V gene: TRBV28; CDR3 protein: CASRGGGYTF
J gene: TRBJ2-6; D gene: TRBD1; V gene: TRBV7-9; CDR3 protein: CASSYTGTVLYGANVLTF
J gene: TRBJ2-7; D gene: TRBD2; V gene: TRBV9; CDR3 protein: CASSSILATGEQYF
J gene: TRBJ2-7; D gene: TRBD1; V gene: TRBV7-2; CDR3 protein: CASSTQGGQGANEQYF
J gene: TRBJ2-3; D gene: -; V gene: TRBV30; CDR3 protein: CAWSLSRDRDTQYF
J gene: TRBJ1-2; D gene: -; V gene: TRBV4-3; CDR3 protein: CASTSGGGSVVYGYTF
J gene: TRBJ1-1; D gene: -; V gene: TRBV6-1; CDR3 protein: CASSKSGVNTEAFF
J gene: TRBJ1-3; D gene: -; V gene: TRBV9; CDR3 protein: CASSSGAGNTIYF
J gene: TRBJ2-3; D gene: TRBD2; V gene: TRBV5-4; CDR3 protein: CASSNGLDGDTQYF
J gene: TRBJ2-5; D gene: -; V gene: TRBV6-1; CDR3 protein: CARAGTPQETQYF
J gene: TRBJ1-1; D gene: TRBD1; V gene: TRBV6-6; CDR3 protein: CASSRGQGAEAFF
J gene: TRBJ1-2; D gene: -; V gene: TRBV5-1; CDR3 protein: CASSPLGEEGYTF
J gene: -; D gene: -; V gene: TRBV7-9; CDR3 protein: CASSGGGNPYEQYF
J gene: TRBJ1-2; D gene: TRBD1; V gene: TRBV7-2; CDR3 protein: CASSPAAGGYGYTF
J gene: TRBJ2-7; D gene: TRBD2; V gene: TRBV18; CDR3 protein: CASSPPNPTSGAYEQYF
J gene: TRBJ1-2; D gene: TRBD1; V gene: TRBV7-8; CDR3 protein: CASSLLSGGEGYTF
J gene: TRBJ2-3; D gene: -; V gene: TRBV10-1; CDR3 protein: CASRNEQGSADTQYF
J gene: TRBJ2-5; D gene: TRBD1; V gene: TRBV5-1; CDR3 protein: CASSPKTGGFRETQYF
J gene: TRBJ1-1; D gene: -; V gene: TRBV18; CDR3 protein: CASCSTVNTEAFF
J gene: TRBJ2-1; D gene: TRBD1; V gene: TRBV27; CDR3 protein: CASKLGQGSSYNEQFF
J gene: TRBJ2-3; D gene: -; V gene: TRBV5-1; CDR3 protein: CASSLASAGAKTTDTQYF
J gene: TRBJ2-3; D gene: -; V gene: TRBV19; CDR3 protein: CASSPRGTSTDTQYF
J gene: TRBJ2-7; D gene: TRBD1; V gene: TRBV5-1; CDR3 protein: CASSLAGQAASEQYF
J gene: TRBJ2-2; D gene: -; V gene: TRBV5-1; CDR3 protein: CASSYHRDPNTGELFF
J gene: TRBJ2-5; D gene: -; V gene: TRBV11-3; CDR3 protein: CASSLGLDGTQYF
J gene: TRBJ1-4; D gene: -; V gene: TRBV5-1; CDR3 protein: CASSLGATNEKLFF
J gene: TRBJ1-2; D gene: -; V gene: TRBV5-6; CDR3 protein: CASSLGDNYGYTF
J gene: TRBJ1-1; D gene: -; V gene: TRBV9; CDR3 protein: CASSVGFQANTEAFF
J gene: TRBJ2-7; D gene: TRBD1; V gene: TRBV30; CDR3 protein: CAWRGTGRGLYEQYF
J gene: TRBJ2-5; D gene: -; V gene: TRBV7-3; CDR3 protein: CASSLYAGTQETQYF
J gene: TRBJ1-1; D gene: TRBD1; V gene: TRBV18; CDR3 protein: CASSPRGTGMNTEAFF
J gene: TRBJ2-7; D gene: TRBD1; V gene: TRBV6-5; CDR3 protein: CASSYPGTGGYEQYF
J gene: TRBJ2-7; D gene: TRBD1; V gene: TRBV5-6; CDR3 protein: CASSWTGWPYEQYF
J gene: TRBJ1-3; D gene: TRBD1; V gene: TRBV2; CDR3 protein: CASSGQGASGNTIYF
J gene: TRBJ2-1; D gene: -; V gene: TRBV7-9; CDR3 protein: CASSLQYNEQFF
J gene: TRBJ1-6; D gene: TRBD1; V gene: TRBV27; CDR3 protein: CASRNGTGILRNSPLHF
J gene: TRBJ1-1; D gene: TRBD1; V gene: TRBV5-1; CDR3 protein: CASSLVARTGEGNTEAFF
J gene: TRBJ1-5; D gene: -; V gene: TRBV5-1; CDR3 protein: CASSLDSPNQPQHF
J gene: TRBJ2-4; D gene: TRBD2; V gene: TRBV7-3; CDR3 protein: CASSPGRGGAWVDIQYF
J gene: TRBJ2-7; D gene: -; V gene: TRBV15; CDR3 protein: CATSRDAGAYEQYF
J gene: TRBJ1-1; D gene: TRBD1; V gene: TRBV19; CDR3 protein: CASSTLGGAGAFF
J gene: TRBJ2-7; D gene: -; V gene: TRBV7-9; CDR3 protein: CASSPGLNTYEQYF
J gene: TRBJ2-1; D gene: TRBD1; V gene: TRBV28; CDR3 protein: CASSRDRGYNEQFF
J gene: TRBJ2-3; D gene: -; V gene: TRBV6-1; CDR3 protein: CASSGAWATDTQYF
J gene: TRBJ1-4; D gene: TRBD1; V gene: TRBV13; CDR3 protein: CASSLELDREGATNEKLFF
J gene: TRBJ1-5; D gene: -; V gene: TRBV6-1; CDR3 protein: CASSEVDSRNQPQHF
J gene: TRBJ2-7; D gene: -; V gene: TRBV4-3; CDR3 protein: CASSGPRDTHDEQYF
J gene: TRBJ2-1; D gene: -; V gene: TRBV6-5; CDR3 protein: CASSYSETGVVEQFF
J gene: TRBJ1-1; D gene: TRBD1; V gene: TRBV10-1; CDR3 protein: CASRTGGLDTEAFF
J gene: TRBJ1-2; D gene: TRBD1; V gene: TRBV28; CDR3 protein: CASSLGGTGQGYTF
J gene: TRBJ2-7; D gene: TRBD2; V gene: TRBV6-4; CDR3 protein: CASSDSPPGRRGSSYEQYF
J gene: TRBJ1-6; D gene: -; V gene: TRBV2; CDR3 protein: CASRPRTANSPLHF
J gene: TRBJ2-7; D gene: -; V gene: TRBV11-2; CDR3 protein: CASSSIYGRTEYF
J gene: TRBJ2-2; D gene: -; V gene: TRBV30; CDR3 protein: CAWRRGTGELFF
J gene: TRBJ1-4; D gene: -; V gene: TRBV2; CDR3 protein: CASRVTANKEKLFF
J gene: TRBJ2-7; D gene: TRBD2; V gene: TRBV6-5; CDR3 protein: CASSYSGTSSYEQYF
J gene: TRBJ1-1; D gene: -; V gene: TRBV6-5; CDR3 protein: CASRPTGFSEAFF
J gene: TRBJ1-5; D gene: TRBD1; V gene: TRBV7-9; CDR3 protein: CASSGNWDRDQPQHF
J gene: TRBJ1-2; D gene: TRBD1; V gene: TRBV9; CDR3 protein: CASSVVRGNYGYTF